Listed here are 22 T cell receptor beta chains from one sample, sequenced in a study of blood T cell repertoires in COVID-19. Produced via immunoSEQ multiplex PCR; TCRdb's table is partial and in-frame only. The sample lists roughly 250,000 clones, over 80% occurring once. The sequenced sample consisted of PBMCs or T cells enriched from blood (not recorded which). Source of these receptors: a woman aged 40 to 50 who had been exposed to COVID-19.

The V and J genes are TRBV7-8 and TRBJ2-5, with D unclear. V lost 5 bases to trimming and J lost 3 bases, with 13 bases between them. The CDR3 extends over 14 amino acids. Germline V gene lookup returns CDR1 SGHVS and CDR2 FQNEAQ. CDR3 nucleotide sequence: TGTGCCAGCAGCCTCCCGTGGCAGAAAGAGACCCAGTACTTC. This codes for CASSLPWQKETQYF.

This chain joins TRBV30 and TRBJ1-5; 10 bases map to TRBD1. The CDR3 loop spans 15 amino acids. The junction had 5 bases not matched to a gene; V was cut back by 2 bases and J by 4 bases. Per the germline V gene, CDR1 is GTSNPN and CDR2 is SVGIG (reference sequence). CDR3 sequence (DNA): TGTGCCTGGAGTTTCCGGGACAGGGGTAATCAGCCCCAGCATTTT. This translates into CAWSFRDRGNQPQHF.

The chain recombines TRBV15 with TRBJ1-1, with TRBD1 matching 7 bases. Germline V gene data show CDR1 as LNHNV and CDR2 as YYDKDF (reference sequence). V gave up 4 bases and J gave up 2 bases; unmatched junction bases: 10. The CDR3 loop spans 16 amino acids. CDR3 sequence reads: CATSIYSDRVNTEAFF. In DNA, the CDR3 is TGTGCCACCAGCATTTACTCCGACAGGGTCAACACTGAAGCTTTCTTT.

The chain couples TRBV3-1 (or the pseudogene TRBV3-2) to TRBJ1-6; a weak D match, TRBD1 (5 bases). This CDR3 has 11 amino acids. Trimming removed 8 bases from V and 7 bases from J, with 6 bases in between. Germline assignment: CDR1 LGHDT and CDR2 YNNKEL (reference sequence). CDR3 loop: CASGANSPLHF. CDR3 nucleotide sequence: TGTGCCAGCGGGGCCAATTCACCCCTCCACTTT.

The sample holds a few counts of this clone. The chain is built from TRBV4-3 and TRBJ2-4, with 7 nucleotides matching TRBD2. Trimming cost V 0 bases and J 2 bases; bases outside gene matches: 10. This CDR3 region has 18 residues. Germline lookup yields CDR1 LGHNA and CDR2 YSLEER. The CDR3 spells CASSQELFPRETKNIQYF. In DNA form, the CDR3 reads TGCGCCAGCAGCCAAGAGTTGTTTCCGCGGGAGACCAAAAACATTCAGTACTTC.

The J gene is TRBJ1-5, the V gene TRBV4-1; weak D call: TRBD1 (5 bases). V lost 0 bases and J lost 3, with 9 bases in between. The germline V gene encodes CDR1 MGHRA and CDR2 YSYEKL. The CDR3 spans 15 residues. The CDR3: CASSQEWTPNQPQHF. CDR3 nucleotides: TGCGCCAGCAGCCAAGAATGGACACCCAATCAGCCCCAGCATTTT.

This chain uses TRBV7-3 with TRBJ2-5, with TRBD2 matching 8 bases. Germline values: CDR1 SGHTA, CDR2 FQGTGA. The CDR3 sequence is 15 residues long. J was trimmed by 3 bases and V by 5 bases; bases with no gene match: 8. The CDR3 region has the DNA TGTGCCAGCAGCCCGGCGGGAGGTTGGAAAGAGACCCAGTACTTC. Translating it yields CASSPAGGWKETQYF.

This clone was detected a few times. The chain joins TRBV6-6 to TRBJ2-1, with a weak D call TRBD2 (5 bases). The V end was cut by 6 bases, the J end by 8 bases, with 14 bases between. Germline loops: CDR1 MNHNY, CDR2 SVGAGI (reference sequence). This CDR3 is 13 amino acids long. CDR3 region: CASSPLANDEQFF. In DNA, the CDR3 is TGTGCCAGCAGCCCCCTAGCTAATGATGAGCAGTTCTTC.

V gene TRBV27 combines with J gene TRBJ1-1; D unclear. Trimming cost V 5 bases and J 1 base, with 14 bases left between them. Germline CDR1 reads MNHEY; CDR2 reads SMNVEV (reference sequence). This CDR3 region has 15 residues. CDR3: CASSPPGRGNTEAFF. The DNA for the CDR3 is TGTGCCAGCAGTCCGCCTGGACGGGGGAACACTGAAGCTTTCTTT.

The V gene is TRBV25-1, the J gene TRBJ2-1; maybe TRBD1 (6 bases). The CDR3 totals 17 residues. Germline V gene lookup returns CDR1 MGHDK and CDR2 SYGVNS. Trimming took off 3 bases at V and 4 bases at J, with 19 bases between the two ends. As DNA, the CDR3 is TGTGCCAGCAGTGACTCTAATGTAGGGGACACGTACAATGAGCAGTTCTTC. Residues: CASSDSNVGDTYNEQFF.

The chain links TRBV27 to TRBJ2-7; D is perhaps TRBD2 (6 bases). The CDR3 sequence is 15 residues long. V was clipped by 2 bases and J by 4 bases, with 15 bases between them. Germline assignment: CDR1 MNHEY and CDR2 SMNVEV (reference sequence). The CDR3 loop is CASSLVPGGYYEQYF. CDR3 in DNA: TGTGCCAGCAGTTTAGTCCCCGGGGGATATTACGAGCAGTACTTC.

This chain links TRBV28 with TRBJ2-7, with D perhaps TRBD1 (5 bases). CDR1 MDHEN and CDR2 SYDVKM come from the germline V gene. The CDR3 has 13 residues. The V end was cut by 4 bases, the J end by 6 bases, with 13 bases between. The CDR3 reads CASSSYRLSEQYF. DNA of the CDR3: TGTGCCAGCAGTTCCTACAGGCTCAGCGAGCAGTACTTC.

The chain joins TRBV7-2 to TRBJ2-7, with D unclear. Germline CDR1 SGHTA, CDR2 FQGNSA. CDR3 length: 13 residues. With 0 bases removed from V and 6 bases from J, the gap between germline ends came to 9 bases. The CDR3 coding sequence is TGTGCCAGCAGCTTAGCGTTGTCGGGCGAGCAGTACGTC. Its protein product is CASSLALSGEQYV.

In its sample, this clone was seen a few times. The chain uses TRBV7-8 and TRBJ1-2; no firm D call. Per the germline V gene, CDR1 is SGHVS and CDR2 is FQNEAQ. With 2 bases removed from V and 4 bases from J, the gap between germline ends came to 11 bases. The length of the CDR3 is 14 residues. DNA for the CDR3: TGTGCCAGCAGCTTATCGGGTTGGTCCTATGGCTACACCTTC. This gives the protein CASSLSGWSYGYTF.

The chain links TRBV11-1 to TRBJ1-4, with 8 bases aligning to TRBD1. The CDR3 is 14 residues long. Germline V lookup: CDR1 SGHAT, CDR2 FQDESV (reference sequence). V trimming: 5 bases; J trimming: 8 bases; junction bases outside the gene matches: 7. The CDR3 region has the DNA TGTGCCAGCAGCATAGACAGGGGTTTGGAAAAACTGTTTTTT. It translates to CASSIDRGLEKLFF.

This chain connects TRBV24-1 to TRBJ1-4; D not resolved. The CDR3 runs to 15 residues. V lost 11 bases and J lost 3, with 18 bases in between. Germline V gives CDR1 KGHDR, CDR2 SFDVKD. The CDR3 spells CAIATCGSSNEKLFF. CDR3 coding DNA: TGTGCCATCGCAACGTGTGGGAGCTCTAATGAAAAACTGTTTTTT.

The chain recombines TRBV7-6 with TRBJ2-7, with D tentatively TRBD1 (6 bases). Looked up from germline, CDR1 is SGHVS and CDR2 is FNYEAQ. V lost 1 base and J 2 bases, leaving 12 bases between the germline ends. The CDR3 totals 15 residues. The CDR3 region has the DNA TGTGCCAGCAGCTTAGGGCAGGGGTTAGCCTACGAGCAGTACGTC. Its translation is CASSLGQGLAYEQYV.

The gene calls are TRBV6-5 and TRBJ2-5; D perhaps matches TRBD1 (6 bases). CDR1 MNHEY and CDR2 SVGAGI come from the germline V gene. The CDR3 has 13 residues. Trimming took 6 bases from V and 2 from J, leaving 10 bases between them. The CDR3 coding sequence is TGTGCCAGCAGCAGGGGCGGACAAGAGACCCAGTACTTC. Residues: CASSRGGQETQYF.

The chain employs TRBV4-3 and TRBJ1-5, with unresolved D. Between the trimmed V and J ends, which lost 0 bases and 5 bases, there was a span of 5 bases. Germline loops: CDR1 LGHNA, CDR2 YSLEER. The CDR3 loop spans 13 amino acids. The CDR3 sequence: CASSQEIDQPQHF. The CDR3 coding sequence is TGCGCCAGCAGCCAAGAAATCGATCAGCCCCAGCATTTT.

The chain uses TRBV2 and TRBJ1-4; D is possibly TRBD1 (6 bases). There are 12 residues in the CDR3. V shed 8 bases and J shed 8 bases, with 12 bases lying between them. Germline V gene lookup returns CDR1 SNHLY and CDR2 FYNNEI. CDR3 DNA: TGTGCCAGCCAGGGGCAGGGAGAAAAACTGTTTTTT. Protein: CASQGQGEKLFF.

The chain employs TRBV29-1 and TRBJ1-1; D not certain. This CDR3 comprises 13 residues. The germline CDR1 and CDR2 sequences are SQVTM and ANQGSEA. Trimming cost V 1 base and J 0 bases, with 6 bases left between them. The CDR3 DNA follows: TGCAGCGTTGAAGTACAGTTGAACACTGAAGCTTTCTTT. Amino acids: CSVEVQLNTEAFF.

This clone appeared a few times. The CDR3 region is CSASPGGSYNEQFF. CDR3 DNA sequence: TGCAGTGCTAGTCCGGGGGGATCCTACAATGAGCAGTTCTTC. The chain couples TRBV20-1 to TRBJ2-1; TRBD2 agrees at 7 bases. This CDR3 contains 14 residues. With V trimmed by 3 bases and J by 1 base, 3 bases remained unmatched. From germline, CDR1 is DFQATT and CDR2 SNEGSKA (reference sequence).